A selection of T cell receptor beta chains follows, all from one sample in a study of type 1 and type 2 diabetes patients. TCRdb re-called the multiplex PCR reads with MiXCR, one entry per CDR3 protein. The sample lists 280,000 or so distinct CDR3 sequences, roughly 48% occurring once. Sequences were obtained from peripheral blood mononuclear cells (PBMCs). Receptor source: a man between 18 and 29 years old with type 2 diabetes. The CDR3 runs from the conserved cysteine through the conserved F or W. D genes are given only for firm matches. Expanded clones get a size class; other rows say once, few or many, or leave the size out.

TRBV19	TRBJ1-6	.	TRBD1	TGTGCCAGTAGTATTTCGGGACAGCCTAATTCACCCCTCCACTTT	CASSISGQPNSPLHF
TRBV20-1	TRBJ2-7	few	.	TGCAGTGCCGAATTCGTGGGAGGAAGCTCCTACGAGCAGTACTTC	CSAEFVGGSSYEQYF
TRBV20-1	TRBJ1-4	.	TRBD1	TGCAGTGCTAGAGATCACAGGGGGAGTAATGAAAAACTGTTTTTT	CSARDHRGSNEKLFF
TRBV7-2	TRBJ2-7	.	.	TGTGCCAGCAGCTTATCCGGGGTTGGATCCTACGAGCAGTACTTC	CASSLSGVGSYEQYF
TRBV7-2	TRBJ2-3	few	TRBD2	TGTGCCAGCAGCCGAAGACTAGCGGGGAGCACAGATACGCAGTATTTT	CASSRRLAGSTDTQYF
TRBV19	TRBJ2-7	.	.	TGTGCCAGTAACGGGGTGGGGAATGAGCAGTACTTC	CASNGVGNEQYF
TRBV20-1	TRBJ2-7	few	TRBD1	TGCAGTGCGCAACAGGGGCCCGACGAGCAGTACTTC	CSAQQGPDEQYF
TRBV30	TRBJ2-3	few	.	TGTTGTGGGGGCACAGATACGCAGTATTTT	CCGGTDTQYF
TRBV20-1	TRBJ2-1	.	.	TGCAGTGCTGGACGATTATTCTTC	CSAGRLFF
TRBV11-2	TRBJ2-3	few	.	TGTGCCAGCAGCTTAGCCTATACAGATACGCAGTATTTT	CASSLAYTDTQYF
TRBV7-2	TRBJ1-3	.	.	TGTGCCAGCAGCTTAGCGGTTTGGGGTGCTGGAAACACCATATATTTT	CASSLAVWGAGNTIYF
TRBV19	TRBJ1-2	.	.	TGTGCCAGCGGTGACCTACCACGGGCAGGCTACACCTTC	CASGDLPRAGYTF
TRBV15	TRBJ2-3	few	.	TGTGCCACCAGCAGAGTCCCAGGCACAGATACGCAGTATTTT	CATSRVPGTDTQYF
TRBV29-1	TRBJ2-1	.	TRBD2	TGCAGCGGCAGCGGGGGGGGCCCCTACAATGAGCAGTTCTTC	CSGSGGGPYNEQFF